This T cell receptor (beta chain) derives from a study of blood T cells in healthy people across ages. Sample-barcoded 5' priming and a J-beta primer mix drove a second PCR of 7 to 11 cycles. Each cDNA molecule carried a tag from a template-switch adaptor that contained 12 random nucleotides. TCRdb independently ran MiXCR on the 5' RACE reads; one entry per CDR3 protein. The sample yields 1.5 million or so distinct CDR3 sequences, 42% seen once. At least 6.5 million PBMCs were isolated per sample. V was cut by 5 bases and J by 0 bases, with 11 bases left in between. This CDR3 has 15 residues. Germline V gene lookup returns CDR1 SNHLY and CDR2 FYNNEI. As for this clonotype: Its antigen is as yet unknown.

Regarding the study as a whole: With naive T cell percentage, TCR beta diversity showed a strong correlation. Higher diversity, along with more naive CD4+ cells, distinguished long-lived donors from aged donors.

The rearrangement joins TRBV2 to TRBJ2-1; no clear D. This TCR was sampled from a woman in her late teens or twenties in good health. The sample taken for sequencing was blood. The CDR3 DNA follows: TGTGCCAGCAGTAAGGACGCGTCCTCCTACAATGAGCAGTTCTTC. This sequence encodes CASSKDASSYNEQFF.